This TCR beta chain was captured in a study of T-cell reconstitution after alpha-beta-depleted transplantation in children. Unique molecular identifiers were used to barcode this TCRbeta library. One entry per CDR3 protein results from TCRdb running MiXCR on the PCR reads. The sample has about 610,000 distinct CDR3 sequences; under 12% are singletons. The V end was cut by 3 bases, the J end by 4 bases, with 13 bases between. The CDR3 runs 15 residues. CDR1 SNHLY and CDR2 FYNNEI come from the germline V gene. This clonotype was seen only a few times. The TCR was taken from a human donor who donated a stem cell graft to a child with acute myeloid leukemia. Here the sequenced sample was PBMCs from the stem cell graft donor, taken from the stem cell graft. This chain joins TRBV2 and TRBJ2-1; D perhaps matches TRBD1 (5 bases). CDR3 region: CASSEGRLNYNEQFF. For the CDR3, the DNA is TGTGCCAGCAGTGAGGGGCGACTTAATTACAATGAGCAGTTCTTC.